This note documents a single TCR beta chain sequence. A junction boundary mismatches the germline segment, possibly from a read error. This entry is derived from a study of cytomegalovirus exposure and HLA in healthy donors. The CDR3 is 15 residues long. CDR1 is PRHDT, CDR2 FYEKMQ, per germline (reference sequence). In the PCR, 60 Vbeta and 13 Jbeta primers were used. The protocol was immunoSEQ multiplex PCR, while the TCRdb copy is restricted to in-frame clones and leaves out a portion. Here the sample spans around 280,000 clones, around nine tenths being singletons. The sequenced sample consisted of PBMCs. This receptor was identified in a woman younger than 35 in good health and CMV-seronegative. J is TRBJ2-7 and V is TRBV13; 9 nucleotides align to TRBD2. CDR3 residues: CASSRTGTSSDEQYF. The CDR3 nucleotides read TGTGCCAGCAGCCGCACCGGGACTAGCTCCGACGAGCAGTACTTC.